The rows below give T cell receptor beta chains drawn from one sample of a study of PD-1 blockade in mismatch repair-deficient tumors. Their cognate antigens are unknown. Here immunoSEQ multiplex PCR was the method, and the copy in TCRdb shows in-frame clones only, minus some. The repertoire holds about 14,000 clones, with around 87% as singletons. The sequences come from cells cultured in vitro, collected from a patient treated with pembrolizumab. The receptors here all came from an adult with mismatch repair-deficient cancer. The CDR3 runs from the conserved cysteine through the conserved F or W. The D gene is left open where the match is weak. Size values are once, few and many counts, or a class for expanded clones, and some rows have none.

D	size	J	length	V	DNA	CDR3
TRBD2	.	TRBJ2-3	17	TRBV18	TGTGCCAGCTCACCACAAGGTGTAGCGGGAGGCACAGATACGCAGTATTTT	CASSPQGVAGGTDTQYF
.	.	TRBJ1-1	13	TRBV25-1	TGTGCCAGCAGTGAATCGCCAGGGGCTGAAGCTTTCTTT	CASSESPGAEAFF
.	medium-sized	TRBJ1-5	14	TRBV6-5	TGTGCCAGCAAACTGGGACCGACGGATCAGCCCCAGCATTTT	CASKLGPTDQPQHF
.	.	TRBJ1-1	16	TRBV7-8	TGTGCCAGCAGCCTACGGGAGGGGCGCAGGAACACTGAAGCTTTCTTT	CASSLREGRRNTEAFF
.	few	TRBJ2-7	13	TRBV7-9	TGTGCCAGCAGCTCCGGAGGAGGCTACGAGCAGTACTTC	CASSSGGGYEQYF
.	.	TRBJ2-3	14	TRBV28	TGTGCCAGCAGCCTTCAGGGTAGCACAGATACGCAGTATTTT	CASSLQGSTDTQYF
.	.	TRBJ2-7	18	TRBV21-1	TGTGCCAGCAGCAAAGCAGGCAGAAAGGCTAGTCATATCTACGAGCAGTACTTC	CASSKAGRKASHIYEQYF
.	.	TRBJ2-3	20	TRBV21-1	TGTGCCAGCAGCGTACCTAGCGGGAGTCACCCAGGGGCAAACACAGATACGCAGTATTTT	CASSVPSGSHPGANTDTQYF
TRBD2	.	TRBJ2-1	19	TRBV9	TGTGCCAGCAGCGTAGCTCCCGCGGGAGCCCCTTTAGGCCACAATGAGCAGTTCTTC	CASSVAPAGAPLGHNEQFF
TRBD1	.	TRBJ1-2	15	TRBV10-3	TGTGCCATCAGTGTCTATGGACAGGGGAGAGATGGCTACACCTTC	CAISVYGQGRDGYTF
.	.	TRBJ2-1	12	TRBV9	TGTGCCAGCAGCGGACTAGACGGTGAGCAGTTCTTC	CASSGLDGEQFF
.	.	TRBJ2-7	14	TRBV7-9	TGTGCCAGCAGCCCCCCCGGGTTCCCCTACGAGCAGTACTTC	CASSPPGFPYEQYF
TRBD2	.	TRBJ2-1	15	TRBV11-3	TGTGCCAGCAGCCCGACTAGCGGGGCCGGGCATGAGCAGTTCTTC	CASSPTSGAGHEQFF
.	.	TRBJ2-1	13	TRBV6-5	TGTGCCAGCGGGATTAGCTCCTACAATGAGCAGTTCTTC	CASGISSYNEQFF
TRBD1	.	TRBJ2-7	14	TRBV7-8	TGTGCCAGCAGCCTGACAGGGCGGACCTACGAGCAGTACTTC	CASSLTGRTYEQYF
.	.	TRBJ2-3	15	TRBV7-2	TGTGCCAGCAGCAGGGGACTCCCTCTCACAGATACGCAGTATTTT	CASSRGLPLTDTQYF
TRBD2	.	TRBJ2-7	18	TRBV19	TGTGCCAGTAGTATTGACGCTAGGCGGGAGGTAAACTCCTACGAGCAGTACTTC	CASSIDARREVNSYEQYF
.	.	TRBJ1-4	18	TRBV12-2	TGTGCAAGTCGCCCCCTGGCAGGGAGGACTGCAACTAATGAAAAACTGTTTTTT	CASRPLAGRTATNEKLFF
TRBD1	.	TRBJ2-1	16	TRBV7-3	TGTGCCAGCAGCAAAACCGAGGACAGGGTTTACAATGAGCAGTTCTTC	CASSKTEDRVYNEQFF
.	.	TRBJ2-1	13	TRBV29-1	TGCAGCGCGCGGGGCGTCTCCTACAATGAGCAGTTCTTC	CSARGVSYNEQFF
.	.	TRBJ2-1	14	TRBV2	TGTGCCAGCGCTGAGACTCCCTCCTACAATGAGCAGTTCTTC	CASAETPSYNEQFF
.	.	TRBJ2-1	14	TRBV18	TGTGCCAGCTCCGCGGGGAATCAGAACAATGAGCAGTTCTTC	CASSAGNQNNEQFF
TRBD1	.	TRBJ1-1	13	TRBV7-9	TGTGCCAGCAGCTTTCAGGGGGGCACTGAAGCTTTCTTT	CASSFQGGTEAFF
.	few	TRBJ2-2	14	TRBV19	TGTGCCAGTAGTACGAAGCTACACACCGGGGAGCTGTTTTTT	CASSTKLHTGELFF
.	.	TRBJ2-7	14	TRBV2	TGTGCCAGCAGTGTCGGAGGCAGAAACTACGAGCAGTACTTC	CASSVGGRNYEQYF
.	.	TRBJ2-7	14	TRBV2	TGTGCCAGCAGTGATTATAGCGTCACCTACGAGCAGTACTTC	CASSDYSVTYEQYF
.	.	TRBJ1-2	12	TRBV10-3	TGTGCCATCGGGCCAGGGATGGGAGGCTACACCTTC	CAIGPGMGGYTF
TRBD2	.	TRBJ2-4	16	TRBV7-3	TGTGCCAGCAGCTTAACGGCTAGCGGGACCAAAAACATTCAGTACTTC	CASSLTASGTKNIQYF
.	once	TRBJ2-7	14	TRBV27	TGTGCCAGCAGTTTAGCGGGCCTTAACTACGAGCAGTACTTC	CASSLAGLNYEQYF
.	once	TRBJ1-1	14	TRBV27	TGTGCCAGCAGTACGGGGACTTTAAGCACTGAAGCTTTCTTT	CASSTGTLSTEAFF
.	once	TRBJ2-3	15	TRBV5-6	TGTGCCAGCAGCTTGCTCGGAACTAGCACAGATACGCAGTATTTT	CASSLLGTSTDTQYF
TRBD2	.	TRBJ2-7	17	TRBV29-1	TGCAGCGTTGTGGATTACTTAGCGGGGGGCAACTCCTACGAGCAGTACTTC	CSVVDYLAGGNSYEQYF
.	.	TRBJ1-3	13	TRBV6-6	TGTGCCAGCAGTGGCTCCTCCGGAAACACCATATATTTT	CASSGSSGNTIYF
TRBD2	.	TRBJ2-7	15	TRBV7-2	TGTGCCAGCAGCGTTACTAGCGGGAGCTCCTACGAGCAGTACTTC	CASSVTSGSSYEQYF
TRBD2	.	TRBJ2-7	15	TRBV29-1	TGCAGCGTTCCAAGGACTAGCGGGAGCTCCTACGAGCAGTACTTC	CSVPRTSGSSYEQYF
.	.	TRBJ1-1	15	TRBV6-5	TGTGCCAGCAGGAATGGAGGGGGGATGAACACTGAAGCTTTCTTT	CASRNGGGMNTEAFF
.	.	TRBJ2-7	15	TRBV19	TGTGCCAGTAGTACCTTCCGGGGTGGCGTCTACGAGCAGTACTTC	CASSTFRGGVYEQYF
.	.	TRBJ1-1	12	TRBV18	TGTGCCAGCTCTTCGGACACCACTGAAGCTTTCTTT	CASSSDTTEAFF